This T cell receptor (beta chain) was retrieved from a study of T cell repertoires in cytomegalovirus infection. Study details: Selected CMV epitopes included recently identified HLA-C-restricted ones as well as well-studied HLA-B-restricted ones. Matching HLA type and CMV infection were both indicated by public TCR beta signatures. General study results and limits: Across the ex vivo response, the dominant clonotypes were HLA-C-restricted CMV-specific TCR beta clonotypes. Public TCR beta family frequency separated CMV-and-HLA carriers, including in an independent cohort.

The V segment lost 3 bases and the J segment 0 bases; nucleotides outside the gene matches: 5. Germline lookup yields CDR1 SGHVS and CDR2 FNYEAQ. This CDR3 comprises 19 residues. For this clonotype: The target antigen is unknown.

TCRdb ran MiXCR on the reads and lists one entry per CDR3 protein. The sample lists 80,000 or so distinct CDR3 sequences; 20% to 30% were seen once. The source of this sequence is a human donor in good health (CMV status not recorded). Some clones in this sample may be carry-over from other donors' samples. V is TRBV7-6 and J is TRBJ2-1, with TRBD2 matching over 16 bases. The input for sequencing was CD8+ T cells from cultured PBMCs, taken from culture after CMV antigen stimulation. The CDR3 nucleotides read TGTGCCAGCAGCTTGGGACTAGCGGGGGGGCCCAGCTCCTACAATGAGCAGTTCTTC. It codes for CASSLGLAGGPSSYNEQFF.